These 9 T cell receptor beta chains came from one sample sequenced in a study of T cell repertoires in cytomegalovirus infection. MiXCR, applied by TCRdb to the reads, yields one record per CDR3 protein. The table shows 640,000 or so distinct CDR3 sequences, with roughly 30% occurring only once. These receptors' targets are unknown. The input for sequencing was cultured PBMCs, taken from culture after CMV antigen stimulation. The receptors were sampled from a human donor in good health (CMV status not recorded). Some clones in this sample may be carry-over from other donors' samples.

This clonotype occurred a few times. J is TRBJ2-1 and V is TRBV10-3; 7 nucleotides agree with TRBD2. The ends lost 3 bases at V and 3 bases at J; junction bases unmatched: 5. Germline values: CDR1 ENHRY, CDR2 SYGVKD. This CDR3 is built from 15 residues. The CDR3 sequence is CAISEGRASYNEQFF. The CDR3 region has the DNA TGTGCCATCAGTGAAGGGAGGGCCAGCTACAATGAGCAGTTCTTC.

This clonotype was observed a handful of times. The V call is TRBV7-2, the J call TRBJ2-1, with 7 positions matching TRBD2. The ends lost 5 bases at V and 13 bases at J; junction bases unmatched: 11. Looked up from germline, CDR1 is SGHTA and CDR2 is FQGNSA. The CDR3 spans 13 residues. The DNA for the CDR3 is TGTGCCAGCAGCCTTAGGATGCGGGAGTCCCAGTTCTTC. This gives the protein CASSLRMRESQFF.

This clonotype showed up just a few times. The rearrangement joins TRBV7-6 to TRBJ2-2; the D gene is possibly TRBD2 (6 bases). Between the trimmed V and J ends, which lost 3 bases and 5 bases, there was a span of 19 bases. The germline CDR1 and CDR2 sequences are SGHVS and FNYEAQ. The CDR3 covers 17 residues. CDR3 in amino acids: CASSFGRPLGGTGELFF. Here the CDR3 DNA reads TGTGCCAGCAGCTTTGGGCGACCACTTGGGGGGACCGGGGAGCTGTTTTTT.

This clonotype was counted ten times or more. DNA for the CDR3: TGTGCCAGCAGGACAGGGAGGGCCTGGAACACTGAAGCTTTCTTT. It yields the protein CASRTGRAWNTEAFF. The chain couples TRBV6-2 or TRBV6-3 to TRBJ1-1; 7 positions agree with TRBD1. The CDR3 runs to 15 residues. The germline gives CDR1 MNHEY, CDR2 SVGEGT. J gave up 1 base and V 6 bases, and 8 bases lay outside the gene matches.

The sample holds a few counts of this clonotype. This chain connects TRBV11-1 to TRBJ2-3, with 9 nucleotides matching TRBD2. Germline V CDR1 and CDR2: SGHAT, FQDESV (reference sequence). CDR3 length equals 15 residues. Germline trimming cut 5 bases from V and 0 bases from J; bases unmatched to any gene: 3. The CDR3 loop reads CASSKSGGSTDTQYF. The DNA of the CDR3 is TGTGCCAGCAGCAAAAGCGGGGGGAGCACAGATACGCAGTATTTT.

The chain has TRBV12-3 or TRBV12-4 and TRBJ2-7, with 10 bases lining up with TRBD2. Losses at the gene ends were 5 bases for V and 2 bases for J; bases not matched to a gene: 6. The length of the CDR3 is 15 residues. CDR3 protein: CASSQTSGHPYEQYF. CDR3 nucleotides: TGTGCCAGCAGTCAGACTAGCGGGCATCCCTACGAGCAGTACTTC.

This sequence joins TRBV2 and TRBJ2-5; 14 bases map to TRBD2. Trimming cost V 5 bases and J 5 bases; bases outside gene matches: 7. Per germline, CDR1 SNHLY and CDR2 FYNNEI. CDR3 length: 16 amino acids. CDR3 nucleotide sequence: TGTGCCAGCAGTAAGGGACTAGCGGGAGAGTGGGAGACCCAGTACTTC. Protein product: CASSKGLAGEWETQYF.

This clonotype showed up just a few times. This chain connects TRBV7-2 to TRBJ2-7; no clear D. Trimming cost V 0 bases and J 4 bases, with 7 bases left between them. Germline CDR1 reads SGHTA; CDR2 reads FQGNSA. The CDR3 loop spans 13 amino acids. Here the CDR3 DNA reads TGTGCCAGCAGCTTAGCAAGGCCTTACGAGCAGTACTTC. This gives the protein CASSLARPYEQYF.

CDR3 DNA: TGCGCCAGCAGCCAACGTTACAGGGGAAATTACGAGCAGTACTTC. It is translated as CASSQRYRGNYEQYF. This chain links TRBV4-1 with TRBJ2-7; 7 bases line up with TRBD1. The CDR3 is 15 amino acids. Trimming removed 2 bases from V and 4 bases from J; junction bases left unmatched: 8. CDR1 is MGHRA, CDR2 YSYEKL, per germline.